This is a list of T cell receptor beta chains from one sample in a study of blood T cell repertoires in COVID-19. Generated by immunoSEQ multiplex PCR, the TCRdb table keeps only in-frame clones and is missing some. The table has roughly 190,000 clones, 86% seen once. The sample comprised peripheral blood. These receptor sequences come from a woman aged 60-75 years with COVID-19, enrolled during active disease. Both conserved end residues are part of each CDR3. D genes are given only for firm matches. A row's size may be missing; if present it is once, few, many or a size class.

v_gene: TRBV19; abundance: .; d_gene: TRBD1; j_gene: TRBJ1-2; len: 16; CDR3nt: TGTGCCAGTAGTACCGTTAACAGGGGTAGGAACTATGGCTACACCTTC; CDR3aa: CASSTVNRGRNYGYTF
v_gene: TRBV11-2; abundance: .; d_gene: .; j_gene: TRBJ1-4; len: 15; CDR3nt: TGTGCCAGCACCCTTACCCCAGGGGTCAATGAAAAACTGTTTTTT; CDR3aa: CASTLTPGVNEKLFF
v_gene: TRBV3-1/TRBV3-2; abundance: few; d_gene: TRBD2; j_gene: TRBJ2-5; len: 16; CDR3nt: TGTGCCAGCAGCCAAGGCCCTAGCGGGTCACAAGAGACCCAGTACTTC; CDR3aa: CASSQGPSGSQETQYF
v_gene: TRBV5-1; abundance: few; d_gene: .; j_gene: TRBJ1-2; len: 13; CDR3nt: TGCGCCAGCAGCCTATGGACAGAAAATGGCTACACCTTC; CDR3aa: CASSLWTENGYTF
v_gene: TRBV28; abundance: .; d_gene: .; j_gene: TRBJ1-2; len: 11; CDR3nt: TGTGCCACTTACAGTTTCGATGGCTACACCTTC; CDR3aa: CATYSFDGYTF
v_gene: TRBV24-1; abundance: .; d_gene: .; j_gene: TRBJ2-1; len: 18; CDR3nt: TGTGCCACCAGTGATTTGGCCTTTAGCGGAAGCTCCTACAATGAGCAGTTCTTC; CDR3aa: CATSDLAFSGSSYNEQFF
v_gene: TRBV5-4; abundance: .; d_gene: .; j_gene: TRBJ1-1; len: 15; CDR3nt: TGTGCCAGCAGCTCACCAAGACGGGGGATAGCTGAAGCTTTCTTT; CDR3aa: CASSSPRRGIAEAFF
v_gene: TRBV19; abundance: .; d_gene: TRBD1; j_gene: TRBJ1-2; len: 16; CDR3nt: TGTGCCAGTAGTGCCCGGGACAGGGGGCTGGTGGATGGCTACACCTTC; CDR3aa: CASSARDRGLVDGYTF
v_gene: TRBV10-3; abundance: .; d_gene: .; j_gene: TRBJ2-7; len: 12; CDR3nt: TGTGCCATCAGTGACGCCAGCTACGAGCAGTACTTC; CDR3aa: CAISDASYEQYF
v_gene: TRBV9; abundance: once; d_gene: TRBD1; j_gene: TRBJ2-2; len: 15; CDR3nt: TGTGCCAGCAGCGGACAGGGTCCGAACACCGGGGAGCTGTTTTTT; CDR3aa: CASSGQGPNTGELFF
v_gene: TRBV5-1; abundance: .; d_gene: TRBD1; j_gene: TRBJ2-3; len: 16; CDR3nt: TGCGCCAGCAGCTTGGGGGACAGGGGGGACACAGATACGCAGTATTTT; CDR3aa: CASSLGDRGDTDTQYF
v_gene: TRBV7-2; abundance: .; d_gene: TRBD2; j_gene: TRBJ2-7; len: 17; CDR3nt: TGTGCCAGCAGCCTTGGGACTAGCGGTCGCGGGGGCTACGAGCAGTACTTC; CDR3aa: CASSLGTSGRGGYEQYF
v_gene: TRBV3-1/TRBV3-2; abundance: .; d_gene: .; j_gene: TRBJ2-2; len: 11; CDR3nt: TGTGCCGGGAGGAACACCGGGGAGCTGTTTTTT; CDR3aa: CAGRNTGELFF
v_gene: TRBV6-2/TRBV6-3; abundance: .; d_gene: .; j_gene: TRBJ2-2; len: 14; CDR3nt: TGTGCCAGCAGTTACGCGGGTCCTCCCGGGGAGCTGTTTTTT; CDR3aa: CASSYAGPPGELFF
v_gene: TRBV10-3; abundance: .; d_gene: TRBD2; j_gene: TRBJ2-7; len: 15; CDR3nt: TGTGCCATCAGTGTAGCGGGAGGGCCCGCCGACGAGCAGTACTTC; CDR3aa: CAISVAGGPADEQYF
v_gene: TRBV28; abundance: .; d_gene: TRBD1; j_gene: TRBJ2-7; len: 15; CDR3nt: TGTGCCAGCAGTTATCCCGGACAGGCCCCCCTCGAGCAGTACTTC; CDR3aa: CASSYPGQAPLEQYF
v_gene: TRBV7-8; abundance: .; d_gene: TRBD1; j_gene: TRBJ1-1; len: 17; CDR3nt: TGTGCCAGCAGCCCCCGGGACAGGGTTGTTATGAACACTGAAGCTTTCTTT; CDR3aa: CASSPRDRVVMNTEAFF
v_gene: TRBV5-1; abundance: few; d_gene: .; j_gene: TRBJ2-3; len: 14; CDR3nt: TGCGCCAGCAGCCACTCGGACTACACAGATACGCAGTATTTT; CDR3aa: CASSHSDYTDTQYF
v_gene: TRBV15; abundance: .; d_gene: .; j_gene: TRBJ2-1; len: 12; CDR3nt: TGTGCCACCAGCAAGAGGAGTGTTGAGCAGTTCTTC; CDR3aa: CATSKRSVEQFF
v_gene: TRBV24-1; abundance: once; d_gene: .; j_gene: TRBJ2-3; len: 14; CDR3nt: TGTGCCACCTCTCCCATGGGGGCTTCAGATACGCAGTATTTT; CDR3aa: CATSPMGASDTQYF
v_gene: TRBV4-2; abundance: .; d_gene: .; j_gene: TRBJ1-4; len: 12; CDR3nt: TGTGCCAGCAGTGGGAGCGCAGAAAAACTGTTTTTT; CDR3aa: CASSGSAEKLFF
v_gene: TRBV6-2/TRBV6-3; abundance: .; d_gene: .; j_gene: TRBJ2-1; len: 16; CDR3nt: TGTGCCAGCAGTTACCCGGTCCCGGCGGACTACAATGAGCAGTTCTTC; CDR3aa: CASSYPVPADYNEQFF
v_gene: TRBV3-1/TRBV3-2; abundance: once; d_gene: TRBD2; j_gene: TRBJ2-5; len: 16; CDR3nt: TGTGCCAGCAGCCTCGGGACTAGCGGGCCTCAAGAGACCCAGTACTTC; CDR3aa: CASSLGTSGPQETQYF
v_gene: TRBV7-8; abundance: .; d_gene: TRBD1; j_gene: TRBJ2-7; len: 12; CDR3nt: TGTGCCAGCAGTCCAGGGGGCCACGAGCAGTACTTC; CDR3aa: CASSPGGHEQYF
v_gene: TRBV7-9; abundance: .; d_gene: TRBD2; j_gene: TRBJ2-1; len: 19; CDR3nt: TGTGCCACCGACGGGACTAGCGGGTTGCTTATTGGTTCCTACAATGAGCAGTTCTTC; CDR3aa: CATDGTSGLLIGSYNEQFF
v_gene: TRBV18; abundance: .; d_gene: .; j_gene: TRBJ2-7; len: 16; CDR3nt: TGTGCCAGCTCACTCCCCCCGGTGGGGAGAACCTACGAGCAGTACTTC; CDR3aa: CASSLPPVGRTYEQYF
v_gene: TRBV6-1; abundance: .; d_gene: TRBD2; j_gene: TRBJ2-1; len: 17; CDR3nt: TGTGCCAGCAGTGGACTAGCGGGAGACTATCTACGCAATGAGCAGTTCTTC; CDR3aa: CASSGLAGDYLRNEQFF
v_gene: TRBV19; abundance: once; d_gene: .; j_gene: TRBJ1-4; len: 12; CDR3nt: TGTGCCAGTTCTCAATTCGGTGAAAAACTGTTTTTT; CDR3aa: CASSQFGEKLFF
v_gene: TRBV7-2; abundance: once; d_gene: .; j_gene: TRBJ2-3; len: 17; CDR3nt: TGTGCCAGCAGCGGGAGGAGGGGGACAGAAAACACAGATACGCAGTATTTT; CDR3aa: CASSGRRGTENTDTQYF
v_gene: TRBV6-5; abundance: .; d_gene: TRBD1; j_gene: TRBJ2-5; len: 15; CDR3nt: TGTGCCAGCAGTTCACCCGGGACAGGGGGGAAGACCCAGTACTTC; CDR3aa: CASSSPGTGGKTQYF
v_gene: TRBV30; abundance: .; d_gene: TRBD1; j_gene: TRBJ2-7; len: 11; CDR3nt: TGTGCCTGGGACAGGGTCTACGAGCAGTACTTC; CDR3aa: CAWDRVYEQYF
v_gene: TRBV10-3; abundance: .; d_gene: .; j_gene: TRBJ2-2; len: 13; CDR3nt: TGTGCCATCAGTGCACAGTTAACCGGGGAGCTGTTTTTT; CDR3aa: CAISAQLTGELFF
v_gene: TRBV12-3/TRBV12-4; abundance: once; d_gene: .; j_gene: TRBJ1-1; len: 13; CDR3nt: TGTGCCAGCAGTTTCGGGGGAAACACTGAAGCTTTCTTT; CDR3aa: CASSFGGNTEAFF
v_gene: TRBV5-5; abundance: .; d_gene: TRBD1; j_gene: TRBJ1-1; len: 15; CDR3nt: TGTGCCAGCAGCTTGGCCGGGCAGGGGGCGAAGTCGGCTTTCTTT; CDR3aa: CASSLAGQGAKSAFF
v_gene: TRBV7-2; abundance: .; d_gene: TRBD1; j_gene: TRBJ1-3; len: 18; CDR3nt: TGTGCCAGCAGCTCCCCCACCGGGACAGGCTACTCTGGAAACACCATATATTTT; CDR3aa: CASSSPTGTGYSGNTIYF
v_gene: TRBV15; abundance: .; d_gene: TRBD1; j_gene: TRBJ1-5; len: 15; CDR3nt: TGTGCCACCGTTCCGGACAGGGGATTCGGTCAGCCCCAGCATTTT; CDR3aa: CATVPDRGFGQPQHF
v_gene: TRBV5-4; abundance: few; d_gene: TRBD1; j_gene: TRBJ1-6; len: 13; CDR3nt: TGTGCCAGCAGCTTGGGCAGGGGGTCACCCCTCCACTTT; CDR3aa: CASSLGRGSPLHF
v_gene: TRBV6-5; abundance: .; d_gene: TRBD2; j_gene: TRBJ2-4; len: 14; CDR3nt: TGTGCCAGCAGTTCGGCGGGAGGAGTGAACATTCAGTACTTC; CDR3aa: CASSSAGGVNIQYF
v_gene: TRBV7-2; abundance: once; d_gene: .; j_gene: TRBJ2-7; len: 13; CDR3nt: TGTGCCAGCAGGGCAGCAGGGTCCGGAGAGCAGTACTTC; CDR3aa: CASRAAGSGEQYF
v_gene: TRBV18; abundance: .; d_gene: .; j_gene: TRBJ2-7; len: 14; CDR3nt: TGTGCCAGCTCACAGGGGAGGTGGTCCTACGAGCAGTACTTC; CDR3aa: CASSQGRWSYEQYF
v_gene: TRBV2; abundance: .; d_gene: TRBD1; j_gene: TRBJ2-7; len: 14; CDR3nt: TGTGCCAGCAGAGCCGGGACAGGACTCTACGAGCAGTACTTC; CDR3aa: CASRAGTGLYEQYF
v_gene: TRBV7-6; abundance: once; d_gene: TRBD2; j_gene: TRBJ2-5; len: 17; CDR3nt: TGTGCCAGCAGCCCCCGACAACTAGCGGGAGGGCGGGAGACCCAGTACTTC; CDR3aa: CASSPRQLAGGRETQYF
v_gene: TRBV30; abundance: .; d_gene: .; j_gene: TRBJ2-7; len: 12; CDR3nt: TGTGCCTGGAGTCCCCTGGGAGACGAGCAGTACTTC; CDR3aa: CAWSPLGDEQYF
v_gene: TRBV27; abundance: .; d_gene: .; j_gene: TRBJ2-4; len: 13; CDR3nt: TGTGCCAGCTCCTGGGGAGCAGGAAACATTCAGTACTTC; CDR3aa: CASSWGAGNIQYF
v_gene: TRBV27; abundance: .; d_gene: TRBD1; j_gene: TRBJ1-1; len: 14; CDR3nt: TGTGCCAGCAGTCGGGGACAGGGGGCTACTGAAGCTTTCTTT; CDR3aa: CASSRGQGATEAFF
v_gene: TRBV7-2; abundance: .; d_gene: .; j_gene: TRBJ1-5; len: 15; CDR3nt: TGTGCCAGCAGCTTAATTCGGGGGAACAATCAGCCCCAGCATTTT; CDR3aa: CASSLIRGNNQPQHF
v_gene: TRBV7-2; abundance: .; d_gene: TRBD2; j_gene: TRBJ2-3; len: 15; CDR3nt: TGTGCCAGCAGCTTAGCAGCGGGAGTTACAGATACGCAGTATTTT; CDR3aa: CASSLAAGVTDTQYF
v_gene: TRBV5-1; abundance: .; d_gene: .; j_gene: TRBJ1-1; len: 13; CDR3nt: TGCGCCAGCAAAAAAACCCAGGAAACTGAAGCTTTCTTT; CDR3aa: CASKKTQETEAFF